Each of the 27 T cell receptor beta chains below was sequenced from the same sample in a study of CD8 T cells in Susac syndrome. An amount of RNA that ranged from roughly 0.45 to 1 ug was reverse transcribed with random hexamers. TCRdb redid the calling of the immunoSEQ multiplex PCR reads with MiXCR, one entry per CDR3 protein. The repertoire holds about 300,000 distinct CDR3 sequences, with about 91% as singletons. The source material was CD8+ T cells from PBMCs. The origin of the receptors is a human donor with multiple sclerosis.

The chain recombines TRBV3-1 with TRBJ2-3, with D perhaps matching TRBD1 (7 bases). V gave up 0 bases and J gave up 0 bases, with 10 bases separating them. Germline-derived CDR1 and CDR2 are LGHDT and YNNKEL (reference sequence). The CDR3 is made up of 16 amino acids. The CDR3 spells CASSQDSGGSTDTQYF. CDR3 DNA sequence: TGTGCCAGCAGCCAAGATTCAGGGGGGAGCACAGATACGCAGTATTTT.

This sequence joins TRBV12-3 or TRBV12-4 and TRBJ2-5, with 9 bases identical to TRBD2. The V and J ends lost 4 bases and 0 bases, in that order; junction bases with no gene match: 9. This CDR3 contains 17 residues. CDR3 bases: TGTGCCAGCAGTTGGGGGGCTAGCGGGGAATACCAAGAGACCCAGTACTTC. This sequence encodes CASSWGASGEYQETQYF.

The V gene is TRBV18, the J gene TRBJ1-2; D is possibly TRBD1 (5 bases). Germline CDR1 and CDR2: KGHSH and LQKENI. The CDR3 totals 16 residues. Trimming removed 0 bases from V and 4 bases from J, with 15 bases in between. The CDR3 DNA reads TGTGCCAGCTCACCACCGTTGGGGCCTCTATCCTATGGCTACACCTTC. It yields the protein CASSPPLGPLSYGYTF.

The genes are TRBV30 and TRBJ2-7, with unresolved D. Germline assignment: CDR1 GTSNPN and CDR2 SVGIG (reference sequence). The CDR3 consists of 16 residues. V lost 2 bases and J 2 bases, leaving 19 bases between the germline ends. CDR3 in amino acids: CAWSSLSGRFAYEQYF. In DNA form, the CDR3 reads TGTGCCTGGAGTTCCCTCTCTGGCAGGTTCGCCTACGAGCAGTACTTC.

Only one count was recorded for this clonotype. The chain employs TRBV29-1 and TRBJ2-1, with D possibly being TRBD1 or TRBD2 (6 bases each). Germline-derived CDR1 and CDR2 are SQVTM and ANQGSEA. The CDR3 is 13 amino acids. Trimming took 7 bases from V and 7 from J, leaving 17 bases between them. Here the CDR3 DNA reads TGCAGCGCAGGCCCGGGGGCGCGAAATGAGCAGTTCTTC. Translated, it gives CSAGPGARNEQFF.

This chain uses TRBV4-3 with TRBJ1-1; D call uncertain. CDR1 is LGHNA and CDR2 is YSLEER in the germline V gene. This CDR3 region has 15 residues. V gave up 0 bases and J gave up 1 base, with 9 bases separating them. CDR3 loop: CASSQDTGPNTEAFF. In DNA, the CDR3 is TGCGCCAGCAGCCAAGATACGGGCCCGAACACTGAAGCTTTCTTT.

This clonotype was seen only a few times. The genes are TRBV5-4 and TRBJ2-5; 7 bases line up with TRBD2. Germline CDR1 reads SGHNT; CDR2 reads YYREEE (reference sequence). Trimming cost V 6 bases and J 5 bases; bases outside gene matches: 7. This CDR3 has 13 amino acids. CDR3 nucleotides: TGTGCCAGCACCCCAAGGGAGGGCGAGACCCAGTACTTC. As protein: CASTPREGETQYF.

The chain combines TRBV27 with TRBJ2-7, with TRBD1 identical over 7 bases. J was trimmed by 3 bases and V by 0 bases; bases with no gene match: 2. This CDR3 comprises 14 residues. Germline loops: CDR1 MNHEY, CDR2 SMNVEV (reference sequence). The CDR3 DNA is TGTGCCAGCAGTTTATCGGGACAGATCTACGAGCAGTACTTC. Residues: CASSLSGQIYEQYF.

This clonotype occurred once. V usage is TRBV5-1 and J usage is TRBJ2-7; possibly TRBD1 for D (6 bases). The CDR3 totals 15 residues. Germline V gene lookup returns CDR1 SGHRS and CDR2 YFSETQ. V was trimmed by 4 bases and J by 0 bases, leaving 14 bases between them. The CDR3 loop reads CASSGIQGSSYEQYF. Here the CDR3 DNA reads TGCGCCAGCAGCGGGATACAGGGAAGCTCCTACGAGCAGTACTTC.

V is TRBV20-1 and J is TRBJ2-1; 8 nucleotides agree with TRBD2. V lost 5 bases, J lost 0 bases, and 6 bases stayed unmatched. The CDR3 covers 15 residues. Per the germline V gene, CDR1 is DFQATT and CDR2 is SNEGSKA (reference sequence). This CDR3 is CSAVKSGSSYNEQFF. The CDR3 coding sequence is TGCAGTGCTGTAAAAAGCGGGAGCTCCTACAATGAGCAGTTCTTC.

The chain joins TRBV7-3 to TRBJ2-3, with D unclear. Trimming took off 5 bases at V and 5 bases at J, with 8 bases between the two ends. Germline V lookup: CDR1 SGHTA, CDR2 FQGTGA. This CDR3 region has 12 residues. The CDR3 sequence is CASSLTGDTQYF. The DNA of the CDR3 is TGTGCCAGCAGCCTTACTGGAGATACGCAGTATTTT.

V and J are TRBV7-3 and TRBJ2-5, with D unresolved. The germline V gene encodes CDR1 SGHTA and CDR2 FQGTGA. The length of the CDR3 is 14 residues. Trimming took off 1 base at V and 2 bases at J, with 8 bases between the two ends. In nucleotides, the CDR3 is TGTGCCAGCAGCTTAAGGGTCCTGCAAGAGACCCAGTACTTC. It codes for CASSLRVLQETQYF.

The gene calls are TRBV29-1 and TRBJ2-3, with D perhaps matching TRBD1 (6 bases). V lost 5 bases to trimming and J lost 7 bases, with 19 bases between them. From germline, CDR1 is SQVTM and CDR2 ANQGSEA. CDR3 length: 14 residues. The DNA of the CDR3 is TGCAGCGTTCCGGCCCCCAGACAGGCCCATACGCAGTATTTT. Amino acids: CSVPAPRQAHTQYF.

The rearrangement links TRBV7-9 to TRBJ2-5, with a tentative D call TRBD2 (5 bases). Looked up from germline, CDR1 is SEHNR and CDR2 is FQNEAQ (reference sequence). Trimming cost V 1 base and J 5 bases, with 11 bases left between them. This CDR3 has 14 residues. CDR3 DNA sequence: TGTGCCAGCAGCTTAGTTGTGGGAGAGGAGACCCAGTACTTC. It translates to CASSLVVGEETQYF.

The V and J genes are TRBV29-1 and TRBJ1-5; perhaps TRBD1 as D (5 bases). The CDR3 covers 10 residues. V was trimmed by 6 bases and J by 6 bases, leaving 6 bases between them. CDR1 is SQVTM, CDR2 ANQGSEA, per germline. CDR3 nucleotide sequence: TGCAGCGTAGGGGCTCAGCCCCAGCATTTT. Translated, it gives CSVGAQPQHF.

The CDR3 DNA reads TGCGCCAGCAGCCAAGATCCCTGGACGGAGCAGTTCTTC. Translation: CASSQDPWTEQFF. J is TRBJ2-1 and V is TRBV4-1; D gene uncertain. Germline values: CDR1 MGHRA, CDR2 YSYEKL. This CDR3 spans 13 amino acids. The V end lost 0 bases, the J end lost 10 bases, and 10 bases lay between the germline ends.

The chain has TRBV7-9 and TRBJ2-1, with 9 bases fitting TRBD2. The CDR3 is 16 residues long. V lost 6 bases and J lost 6; bases outside the gene matches: 12. The germline V gene encodes CDR1 SEHNR and CDR2 FQNEAQ (reference sequence). CDR3 in amino acids: CASSSSGLAYSNEQFF. The CDR3 nucleotides are TGTGCCAGCAGTAGTTCGGGACTAGCCTATAGCAATGAGCAGTTCTTC.

The rearrangement links TRBV3-1 to TRBJ2-7; TRBD1 agrees at 9 bases. The CDR3 has 15 amino acids. CDR1 is LGHDT and CDR2 is YNNKEL in the germline V gene (reference sequence). V gave up 0 bases and J gave up 4 bases; unmatched junction bases: 4. The CDR3 DNA reads TGTGCCAGCAGCCAAGAAGGGACAGGGTGGTACGAGCAGTACTTC. This gives the protein CASSQEGTGWYEQYF.

The rearrangement uses TRBV15 and TRBJ2-3, with D perhaps matching TRBD2 (6 bases). The CDR3 sequence is 14 residues long. V was shortened by 4 bases and J by 2 bases, with 10 bases between the two germline ends. Germline lookup yields CDR1 LNHNV and CDR2 YYDKDF (reference sequence). This CDR3 is CATSIAGYTDTQYF. Here the CDR3 DNA reads TGTGCCACCAGCATTGCGGGATACACAGATACGCAGTATTTT.

The chain's CDR3 is CASSTLQGAPTGANVLTF. For the CDR3, the DNA is TGTGCCAGCAGCACTCTACAGGGGGCGCCAACTGGGGCCAACGTCCTGACTTTC. The chain combines TRBV7-9 with TRBJ2-6; 9 bases are shared with TRBD1. V lost 5 bases to trimming and J lost 2 bases; unmatched junction nucleotides: 10. The germline V gene has CDR1 SEHNR and CDR2 FQNEAQ (reference sequence). The CDR3 contains 18 residues.

V gene TRBV29-1 combines with J gene TRBJ2-7; D may be TRBD1 or TRBD2 (5 bases each). Trimming left V 5 bases short and J 3 bases short, with 14 bases between. The CDR3 is 13 amino acids. Germline assignment: CDR1 SQVTM and CDR2 ANQGSEA. The CDR3 is CSVISGTIYEQYF. CDR3 nucleotides: TGCAGCGTTATCTCCGGGACCATCTACGAGCAGTACTTC.

V is TRBV29-1 and J is TRBJ2-5, with 8 bases that match TRBD2. Unmatched junction bases numbered 12, after V lost 0 bases and J lost 6 bases. Germline V gene sequence: CDR1 SQVTM, CDR2 ANQGSEA. The CDR3 has 16 amino acids. The CDR3 nucleotides read TGCAGCGTTGAAGATCTGCCAGCGGGAGTGGGAAAGACCCAGTACTTC. Its translation is CSVEDLPAGVGKTQYF.

V usage is TRBV2 and J usage is TRBJ2-1; a possible D gene is TRBD1 (6 bases). The germline gives CDR1 SNHLY, CDR2 FYNNEI. The CDR3 covers 15 residues. Trimming took off 3 bases at V and 3 bases at J, with 12 bases between the two ends. The CDR3: CASSEGRGVYNEQFF. CDR3 nucleotide sequence: TGTGCCAGCAGTGAGGGCAGGGGCGTCTACAATGAGCAGTTCTTC.

J is TRBJ2-1 and V is TRBV4-3; tentative D call: TRBD2 (6 bases). Germline V gives CDR1 LGHNA, CDR2 YSLEER. V gave up 0 bases and J gave up 5 bases, with 11 bases separating them. The CDR3 consists of 15 residues. CDR3 coding DNA: TGCGCCAGCAGCCAAGATCCAGGGACTCACAATGAGCAGTTCTTC. Its translation: CASSQDPGTHNEQFF.

This chain connects TRBV20-1 to TRBJ2-5; D is perhaps TRBD1 (5 bases). Trimming shortened V by 5 bases and J by 2 bases, and 12 bases separated the two germline ends. Germline V gene data show CDR1 as DFQATT and CDR2 as SNEGSKA (reference sequence). The CDR3 contains 13 residues. The CDR3 coding sequence is TGCAGTGCTTTTCCGACAGCACAAGAGACCCAGTACTTC. This gives the protein CSAFPTAQETQYF.

The chain recombines TRBV2 with TRBJ1-5, with D possibly matching TRBD1 (5 bases). The ends were cut back, 2 bases at V and 7 bases at J, with 18 bases in the middle. The germline CDR1 and CDR2 sequences are SNHLY and FYNNEI. The CDR3 is 16 amino acids. In DNA form, the CDR3 reads TGTGCCAGCAGTGAATTCGGTCAGGGAGCGTCGCAGCCCCAGCATTTT. Its protein product is CASSEFGQGASQPQHF.

This rearrangement joins TRBV11-3 to TRBJ2-7; D might be TRBD1 (5 bases). With 5 bases removed from V and 3 bases from J, the gap between germline ends came to 11 bases. The germline gives CDR1 SGHNT, CDR2 YENEEA. The CDR3 totals 13 residues. The CDR3 spells CASSAPDSYEQYF. For the CDR3, the DNA is TGTGCCAGCAGCGCGCCTGACAGCTACGAGCAGTACTTC.